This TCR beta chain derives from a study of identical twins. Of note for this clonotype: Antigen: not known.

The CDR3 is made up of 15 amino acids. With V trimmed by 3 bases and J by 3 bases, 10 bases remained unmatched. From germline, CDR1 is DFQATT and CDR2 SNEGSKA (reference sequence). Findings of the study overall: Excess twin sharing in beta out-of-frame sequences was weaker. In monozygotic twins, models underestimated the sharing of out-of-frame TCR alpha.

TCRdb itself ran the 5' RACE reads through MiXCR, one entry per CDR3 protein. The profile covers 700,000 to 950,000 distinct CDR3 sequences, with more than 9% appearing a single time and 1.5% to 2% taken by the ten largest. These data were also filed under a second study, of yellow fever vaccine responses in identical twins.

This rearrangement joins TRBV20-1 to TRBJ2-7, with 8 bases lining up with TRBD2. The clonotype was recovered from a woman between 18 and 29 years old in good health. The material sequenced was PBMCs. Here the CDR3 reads CSASSSGGLRYEQYV. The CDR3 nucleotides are TGCAGTGCTAGTTCCAGCGGGGGCCTTCGCTACGAGCAGTACGTC.